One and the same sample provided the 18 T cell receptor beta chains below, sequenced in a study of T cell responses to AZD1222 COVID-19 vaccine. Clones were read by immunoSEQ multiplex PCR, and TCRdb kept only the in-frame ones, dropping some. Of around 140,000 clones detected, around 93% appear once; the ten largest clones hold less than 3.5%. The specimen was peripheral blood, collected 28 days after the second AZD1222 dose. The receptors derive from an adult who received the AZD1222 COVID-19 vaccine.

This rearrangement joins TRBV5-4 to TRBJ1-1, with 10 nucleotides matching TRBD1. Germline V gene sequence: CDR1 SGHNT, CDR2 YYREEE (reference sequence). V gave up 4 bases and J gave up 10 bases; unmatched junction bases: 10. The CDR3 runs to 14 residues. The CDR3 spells CASSKTGGVSGAFF. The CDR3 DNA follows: TGTGCCAGCAGCAAGACAGGGGGCGTTTCGGGAGCTTTCTTT.

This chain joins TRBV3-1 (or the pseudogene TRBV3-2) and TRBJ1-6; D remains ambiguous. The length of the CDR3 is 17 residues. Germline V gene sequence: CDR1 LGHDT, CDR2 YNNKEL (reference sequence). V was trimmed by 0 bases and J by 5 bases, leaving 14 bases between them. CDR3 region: CASSQDGRNTNNSPLHF. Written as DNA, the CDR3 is TGTGCCAGCAGCCAAGACGGACGGAACACCAATAATTCACCCCTCCACTTT.

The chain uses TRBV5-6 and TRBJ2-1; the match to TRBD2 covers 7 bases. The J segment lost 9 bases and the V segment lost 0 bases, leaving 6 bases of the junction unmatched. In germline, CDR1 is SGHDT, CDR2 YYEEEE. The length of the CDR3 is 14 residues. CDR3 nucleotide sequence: TGTGCCAGCAGCTTGGGCCTAGCGGCAAGTGAGCAGTTCTTC. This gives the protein CASSLGLAASEQFF.

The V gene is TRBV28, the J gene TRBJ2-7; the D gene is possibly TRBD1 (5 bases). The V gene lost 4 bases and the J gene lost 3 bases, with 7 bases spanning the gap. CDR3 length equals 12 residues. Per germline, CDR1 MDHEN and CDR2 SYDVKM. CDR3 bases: TGTGCCAGCAGTTCAGGGCTCTACGAGCAGTACTTC. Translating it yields CASSSGLYEQYF.

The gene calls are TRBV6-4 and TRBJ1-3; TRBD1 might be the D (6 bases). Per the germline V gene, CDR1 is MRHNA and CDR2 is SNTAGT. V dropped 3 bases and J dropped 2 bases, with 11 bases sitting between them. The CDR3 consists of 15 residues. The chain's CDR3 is CASSEGGGPGNTIYF. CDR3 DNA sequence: TGTGCCAGCAGTGAAGGGGGGGGTCCTGGAAACACCATATATTTT.

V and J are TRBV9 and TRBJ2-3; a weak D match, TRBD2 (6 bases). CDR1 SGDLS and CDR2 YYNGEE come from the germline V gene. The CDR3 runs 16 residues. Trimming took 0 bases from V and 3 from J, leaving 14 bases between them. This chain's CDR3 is CASSVVTGSGTDTQYF. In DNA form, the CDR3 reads TGTGCCAGCAGCGTAGTGACCGGGAGTGGGACAGATACGCAGTATTTT.

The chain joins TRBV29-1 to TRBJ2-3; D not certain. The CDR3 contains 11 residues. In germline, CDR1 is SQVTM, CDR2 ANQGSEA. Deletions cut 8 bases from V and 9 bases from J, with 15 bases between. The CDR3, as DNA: TGCAGCCCTTGGGTTGTTGGGACGCAGTATTTT. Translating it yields CSPWVVGTQYF.

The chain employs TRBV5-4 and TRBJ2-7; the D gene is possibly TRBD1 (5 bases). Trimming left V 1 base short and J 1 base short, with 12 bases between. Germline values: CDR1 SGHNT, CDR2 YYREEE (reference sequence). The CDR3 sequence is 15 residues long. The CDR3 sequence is CASSLRGGSSYEQYF. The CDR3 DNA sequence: TGTGCCAGCAGCTTGAGGGGCGGATCTTCCTACGAGCAGTACTTC.

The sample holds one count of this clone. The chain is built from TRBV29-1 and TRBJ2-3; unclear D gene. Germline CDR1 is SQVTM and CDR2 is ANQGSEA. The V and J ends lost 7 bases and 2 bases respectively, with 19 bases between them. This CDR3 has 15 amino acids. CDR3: CSADSTESFTDTQYF. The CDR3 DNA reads TGCAGCGCTGATAGTACGGAGAGCTTCACAGATACGCAGTATTTT.

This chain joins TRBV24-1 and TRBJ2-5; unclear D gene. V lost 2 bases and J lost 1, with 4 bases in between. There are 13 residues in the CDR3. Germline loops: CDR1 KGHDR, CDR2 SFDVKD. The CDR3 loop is CATSDWGQETQYF. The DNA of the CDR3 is TGTGCCACCAGTGATTGGGGCCAAGAGACCCAGTACTTC.

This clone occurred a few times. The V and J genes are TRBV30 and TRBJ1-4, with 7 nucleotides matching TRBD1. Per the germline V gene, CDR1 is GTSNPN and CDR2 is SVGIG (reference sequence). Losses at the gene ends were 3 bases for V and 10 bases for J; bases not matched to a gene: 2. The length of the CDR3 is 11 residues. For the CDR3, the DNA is TGTGCCTGGAGCCGACAGGGAAAACTGTTTTTT. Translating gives CAWSRQGKLFF.

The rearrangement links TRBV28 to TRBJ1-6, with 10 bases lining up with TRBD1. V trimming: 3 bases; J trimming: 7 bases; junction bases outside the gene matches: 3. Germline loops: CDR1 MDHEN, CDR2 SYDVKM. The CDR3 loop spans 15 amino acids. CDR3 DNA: TGTGCCAGCAGTTTCCGGGACAGGGGAAATTCACCCCTCCACTTT. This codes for CASSFRDRGNSPLHF.

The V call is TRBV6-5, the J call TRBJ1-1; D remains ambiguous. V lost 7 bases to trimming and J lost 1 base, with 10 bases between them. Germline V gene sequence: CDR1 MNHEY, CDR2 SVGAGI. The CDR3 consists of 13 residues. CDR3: CASTGWQNTEAFF. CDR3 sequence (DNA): TGTGCCAGCACGGGCTGGCAGAACACTGAAGCTTTCTTT.

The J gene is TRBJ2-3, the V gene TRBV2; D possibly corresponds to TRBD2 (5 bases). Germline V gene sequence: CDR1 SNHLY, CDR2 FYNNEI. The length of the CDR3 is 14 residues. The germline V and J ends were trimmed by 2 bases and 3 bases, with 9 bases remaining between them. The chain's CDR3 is CASSETSGTDTQYF. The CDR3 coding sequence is TGTGCCAGCAGTGAAACTAGTGGTACAGATACGCAGTATTTT.

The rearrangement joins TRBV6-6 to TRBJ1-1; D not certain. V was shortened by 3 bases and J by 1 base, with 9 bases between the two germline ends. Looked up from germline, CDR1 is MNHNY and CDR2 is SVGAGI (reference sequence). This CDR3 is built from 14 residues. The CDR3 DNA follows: TGTGCCAGCAGTTATCCCCCAGGGAACACTGAAGCTTTCTTT. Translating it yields CASSYPPGNTEAFF.

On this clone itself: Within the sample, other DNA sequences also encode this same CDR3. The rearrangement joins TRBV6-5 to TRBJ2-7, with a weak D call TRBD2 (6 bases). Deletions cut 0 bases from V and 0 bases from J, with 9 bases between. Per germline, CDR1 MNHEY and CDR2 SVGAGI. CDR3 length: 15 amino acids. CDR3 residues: CASSYSGGSSYEQYF. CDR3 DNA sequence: TGTGCCAGCAGTTACTCCGGGGGTAGCTCCTACGAGCAGTACTTC.

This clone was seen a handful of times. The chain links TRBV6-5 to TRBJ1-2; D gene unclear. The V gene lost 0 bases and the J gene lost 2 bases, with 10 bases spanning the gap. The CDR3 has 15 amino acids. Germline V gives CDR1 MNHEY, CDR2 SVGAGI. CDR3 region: CASSYSRALNYGYTF. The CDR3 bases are TGTGCCAGCAGTTACTCACGGGCCCTAAACTATGGCTACACCTTC.

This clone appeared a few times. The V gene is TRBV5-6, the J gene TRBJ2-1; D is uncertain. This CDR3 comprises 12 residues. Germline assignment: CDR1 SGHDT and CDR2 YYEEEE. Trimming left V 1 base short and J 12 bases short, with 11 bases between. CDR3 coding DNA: TGTGCCAGCAGCTTGTATGTTAATCGGCAGTTCTTC. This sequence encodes CASSLYVNRQFF.